This record looks at one T cell receptor beta chain sequence and its context. This sample was taken from a study of blood T cell repertoires in COVID-19. Background on the study: Acute and convalescent COVID-19 specimens originated in the United States, Italy and Spain. Nucleic acid was either cDNA or gDNA, and it came from T cells, B-cell-depleted T cells, or PBMCs.

CDR1 and CDR2 (germline): SNHLY, FYNNEI. Germline trimming cut 5 bases from V and 9 bases from J; bases unmatched to any gene: 10. The CDR3 spans 14 residues. Original handling: Estimation of nucleated cell counts was performed using reference gene primer amplification. The data were produced by immunoSEQ multiplex PCR, yet TCRdb's version contains in-frame clones alone and is incomplete. For V, J and clone size, that table is used; D and trimming come from the DNA. Seen here are some 150,000 clones, more than 75% observed once, and the top ten hold 35% to 40%. The clonotype comes from a man between 50 and 59 years old who had recovered from COVID-19. Sequencing was done on a sample of peripheral blood. The V gene is TRBV2, the J gene TRBJ2-1; TRBD1 matches at 7 bases. CDR3 DNA: TGTGCCAGCAGTAAAGGGACAGCTGGGGTTGAGCAGTTCTTC. Amino acids: CASSKGTAGVEQFF.